These 31 T cell receptor beta chains originate from one sample sequenced in a study of beta chain features in type 1 diabetes. Since all of the isolated RNA was reverse transcribed, expressed TCRB transcripts were what got sequenced. Profiled with immunoSEQ multiplex PCR; TCRdb holds only in-frame clones, not every one. This sample has 200,000 to 250,000 clones, with roughly 70% found just once. The specimen was naive CD4+ T cells from blood. These receptors all stem from a man younger than 45 in good health.

This clone was seen a handful of times. The rearrangement links TRBV30 to TRBJ1-2, with 7 bases matching TRBD1. The CDR3 runs 14 residues. CDR1 is GTSNPN and CDR2 is SVGIG in the germline V gene (reference sequence). V lost 2 bases, J lost 3 bases, and 6 bases stayed unmatched. The CDR3 DNA follows: TGTGCCTGGAGTAGGCACAGGGGAGACTATGGCTACACCTTC. Residues: CAWSRHRGDYGYTF.

This clone appeared a few times. This chain links TRBV4-2 with TRBJ2-3; D not certain. Per germline, CDR1 LGHNA and CDR2 YNFKEQ. The length of the CDR3 is 14 residues. V was cut by 3 bases and J by 1 base, with 8 bases left in between. The CDR3 DNA reads TGTGCCAGCAGCCAGGTACTGGGCACAGATACGCAGTATTTT. Translation: CASSQVLGTDTQYF.

The chain joins TRBV7-2 to TRBJ2-5; no definite D call. CDR1 is SGHTA, CDR2 FQGNSA, per germline. The CDR3 is made up of 14 amino acids. Trimming shortened V by 1 base and J by 2 bases, and 8 bases separated the two germline ends. The CDR3 region is CASSLDVGQETQYF. CDR3 bases: TGTGCCAGCAGCTTAGACGTCGGACAAGAGACCCAGTACTTC.

This clone was observed a handful of times. The V call is TRBV29-1, the J call TRBJ2-3; D is ambiguous. The ends were cut back, 3 bases at V and 6 bases at J, with 19 bases in the middle. CDR3 length: 15 residues. Germline V gene data show CDR1 as SQVTM and CDR2 as ANQGSEA. CDR3 sequence: CSVDSGSRGLDTQYF. CDR3 nucleotide sequence: TGCAGCGTTGATTCCGGCTCGCGCGGCTTGGATACGCAGTATTTT.

The chain employs TRBV4-2 and TRBJ2-7; the D gene could be TRBD1 or TRBD2 (5 bases each). Germline CDR1 and CDR2: LGHNA and YNFKEQ. V lost 0 bases and J 2 bases, leaving 11 bases between the germline ends. The CDR3 has 15 amino acids. CDR3: CASSQEGTATYEQYF. The CDR3 DNA reads TGTGCCAGCAGCCAAGAAGGGACGGCCACCTACGAGCAGTACTTC.

The V and J genes are TRBV7-2 and TRBJ2-3, with a possible D match to TRBD1 (6 bases). In germline, CDR1 is SGHTA, CDR2 FQGNSA. The CDR3 consists of 15 residues. Trimming shortened V by 1 base and J by 1 base, and 9 bases separated the two germline ends. CDR3 amino acids: CASSLGWGRTDTQYF. In DNA, the CDR3 is TGTGCCAGCAGCTTAGGCTGGGGGCGCACAGATACGCAGTATTTT.

The chain recombines TRBV28 with TRBJ2-7; D possibly uses TRBD1 or TRBD2 (5 bases each). Per germline, CDR1 MDHEN and CDR2 SYDVKM. This CDR3 comprises 13 residues. V was cut by 6 bases and J by 3 bases, with 12 bases left in between. CDR3 loop: CASRPGPSYEQYF. CDR3 DNA: TGTGCCAGCAGACCGGGACCCAGCTACGAGCAGTACTTC.

Here the CDR3 reads CASSHLQGGGQETQYF. The DNA for the CDR3 is TGTGCCAGCAGCCACCTACAGGGAGGGGGGCAAGAGACCCAGTACTTC. The gene calls are TRBV7-2 and TRBJ2-5; maybe TRBD2 (7 bases). The germline V and J ends were trimmed by 5 bases and 2 bases, with 18 bases remaining between them. The CDR3 has 16 residues. Germline V gives CDR1 SGHTA, CDR2 FQGNSA.

This clone was recorded once. The chain couples TRBV29-1 to TRBJ2-1; possible D gene TRBD2, 5 bases. The ends were cut back, 0 bases at V and 6 bases at J, with 18 bases in the middle. CDR3 length: 16 residues. Germline lookup yields CDR1 SQVTM and CDR2 ANQGSEA. The DNA for the CDR3 is TGCAGCGTTGAAGAATTTGGGCGGAGGTCGGGCAATGAGCAGTTCTTC. Translating it yields CSVEEFGRRSGNEQFF.

A few counts support this clone. This specimen includes other DNA sequences encoding the same CDR3. The V and J genes are TRBV29-1 and TRBJ1-2; no clear D. This CDR3 has 12 residues. The V and J ends lost 4 bases and 2 bases respectively, with 8 bases between them. CDR1 and CDR2 (germline): SQVTM, ANQGSEA. CDR3 bases: TGCAGCGTTGGGACGGGGAACTATGGCTACACCTTC. This encodes CSVGTGNYGYTF.

DNA for the CDR3: TGCAGTGCTGCCTCTTTAGATACGCAGTATTTT. It specifies CSAASLDTQYF. The chain uses TRBV20-1 and TRBJ2-3; D ambiguous. Germline V gene data show CDR1 as DFQATT and CDR2 as SNEGSKA (reference sequence). CDR3 length: 11 residues. The V end was cut by 5 bases, the J end by 5 bases, with 8 bases between.

A word on this clone: Mismatch with germline at one junction end may stem from a read error. V and J are TRBV30 and TRBJ1-1; D unresolved. Germline V gives CDR1 GTSNPN, CDR2 SVGIG (reference sequence). The CDR3 runs to 13 residues. The CDR3 bases are TGTGCCTGGAGTGTGACAATGAACACTGGAGCTTTCTTT. It yields the protein CAWSVTMNTGAFF. The variable domain in full, with the rest retrieved from reference TRBV30 and TRBJ1-1, is SQTIHQWPATLVQPVGSPLSLECTVEGTSNPNLYWYRQAAGRGLQLLFYSVGIGQISSEVPQNLSASRPQDRQFILSSKKLLLSDSGFYLCAWSVTMNTGAFFGQGTRLTVV.

The V gene is TRBV11-2, the J gene TRBJ2-7; 7 nucleotides line up with TRBD2. Looked up from germline, CDR1 is SGHAT and CDR2 is FQNNGV. The CDR3 spans 16 residues. Germline trimming cut 5 bases from V and 2 bases from J; bases unmatched to any gene: 12. In nucleotides, the CDR3 is TGTGCCAGCAGCCGTACGGGAGGTTTAACTCCCTACGAGCAGTACTTC. This codes for CASSRTGGLTPYEQYF.

The chain links TRBV30 to TRBJ2-1; possible D gene TRBD2, 6 bases. CDR1 and CDR2 from the germline V gene are GTSNPN and SVGIG (reference sequence). This CDR3 is 14 amino acids long. Trimming took off 7 bases at V and 4 bases at J, with 17 bases between the two ends. CDR3 in amino acids: CAYYGRTSYNEQFF. Written as DNA, the CDR3 is TGTGCCTATTACGGGAGAACTTCTTACAATGAGCAGTTCTTC.

The J gene is TRBJ2-1, the V gene TRBV7-6; TRBD1 matches 9 bases. Germline loops: CDR1 SGHVS, CDR2 FNYEAQ. The length of the CDR3 is 15 residues. The ends lost 4 bases at V and 3 bases at J; junction bases unmatched: 4. The CDR3 DNA reads TGTGCCAGCAGCTCCGGGACAGGGCGCTACAATGAGCAGTTCTTC. This sequence encodes CASSSGTGRYNEQFF.

This clone has more than one count but fewer than ten. V gene TRBV9 combines with J gene TRBJ2-3, with a tentative D call TRBD1 (5 bases). The V end was cut by 2 bases, the J end by 0 bases, with 13 bases between. Germline CDR1 SGDLS, CDR2 YYNGEE. The CDR3 is 16 residues long. CDR3 bases: TGTGCCAGCAGCGTTTCTTGGGGCTTTAGCACAGATACGCAGTATTTT. This sequence encodes CASSVSWGFSTDTQYF.

V usage is TRBV5-4 and J usage is TRBJ2-1; D is possibly TRBD1 (6 bases). Germline V lookup: CDR1 SGHNT, CDR2 YYREEE (reference sequence). The CDR3 runs to 13 residues. The V end lost 5 bases, the J end lost 9 bases, and 15 bases lay between the germline ends. CDR3 nucleotide sequence: TGTGCCAGCAGTTACACAGGGTTAAGTGAGCAGTTCTTC. Translated: CASSYTGLSEQFF.

The V gene is TRBV5-6, the J gene TRBJ1-1; D remains ambiguous. The V gene's germline CDR1 is SGHDT and CDR2 YYEEEE. CDR3 size: 12 residues. Trimming pared 0 bases from V and 1 base from J, leaving 1 base between. CDR3 bases: TGTGCCAGCAGCTTGGCGAACACTGAAGCTTTCTTT. It encodes CASSLANTEAFF.

The J gene is TRBJ1-2, the V gene TRBV30; no reliable D call. CDR1 and CDR2 from the germline V gene are GTSNPN and SVGIG (reference sequence). V lost 3 bases and J lost 6, with 8 bases in between. The CDR3 covers 11 residues. CDR3 nucleotides: TGTGCCTGGAGGGAGAACGATGGCTACACCTTC. This gives the protein CAWRENDGYTF.

V usage is TRBV20-1 and J usage is TRBJ1-1; D is uncertain. The CDR3 is 10 amino acids. Germline CDR1 and CDR2: DFQATT and SNEGSKA (reference sequence). Trimming removed 6 bases from V and 9 bases from J, with 11 bases in between. CDR3: CSAQLNQAFF. CDR3 DNA: TGCAGTGCCCAACTCAACCAAGCTTTCTTT.

The chain recombines TRBV30 with TRBJ2-3, with 7 bases matching TRBD2. CDR3 length: 13 amino acids. Germline trimming cut 2 bases from V and 2 bases from J; bases unmatched to any gene: 1. Germline values: CDR1 GTSNPN, CDR2 SVGIG (reference sequence). DNA for the CDR3: TGTGCCTGGAGTCGGGGGGTCACAGATACGCAGTATTTT. It encodes CAWSRGVTDTQYF. Full variable domain (remainder filled in from reference TRBV30 and TRBJ2-3): SQTIHQWPATLVQPVGSPLSLECTVEGTSNPNLYWYRQAAGRGLQLLFYSVGIGQISSEVPQNLSASRPQDRQFILSSKKLLLSDSGFYLCAWSRGVTDTQYFGPGTRLTVL.

This clone was counted a single time. As DNA, the CDR3 is TGCAGCGTTGAAGACAGGGTGGCCTATGGCTACACCTTC. This translates into CSVEDRVAYGYTF. The rearrangement uses TRBV29-1 and TRBJ1-2; TRBD1 might be the D (5 bases). Germline CDR1 and CDR2: SQVTM and ANQGSEA. This CDR3 contains 13 residues. Trimming removed 0 bases at V and 4 bases at J, with 9 bases between.

This clone was picked up one time. V is TRBV7-9 and J is TRBJ2-7; no clear D. The V gene lost 4 bases and the J gene lost 0 bases, with 7 bases spanning the gap. Germline lookup yields CDR1 SEHNR and CDR2 FQNEAQ (reference sequence). The CDR3 sequence is 13 residues long. In DNA, the CDR3 is TGTGCCAGCAGCTCCCTCAGCTCCTACGAGCAGTACTTC. This gives the protein CASSSLSSYEQYF.

This rearrangement joins TRBV30 to TRBJ2-3; 7 bases agree with TRBD1. The germline V gene encodes CDR1 GTSNPN and CDR2 SVGIG (reference sequence). The junction had 7 bases not matched to a gene; V was cut back by 3 bases and J by 1 base. The CDR3 totals 15 residues. The CDR3 loop is CAWRILGQGTDTQYF. For the CDR3, the DNA is TGTGCCTGGAGAATTTTAGGACAGGGCACAGATACGCAGTATTTT.

This clone has a handful of counts. This chain joins TRBV4-3 and TRBJ2-3; possible D gene TRBD2, 6 bases. Germline values: CDR1 LGHNA, CDR2 YSLEER. V dropped 0 bases and J dropped 0 bases, with 7 bases sitting between them. The CDR3 covers 15 residues. The CDR3 DNA follows: TGCGCCAGCAGCCAAGAAGGGACTAGCACAGATACGCAGTATTTT. Translated, it gives CASSQEGTSTDTQYF.

The genes are TRBV9 and TRBJ2-1, with D tentatively TRBD2 (6 bases). The CDR3 runs 14 residues. Germline-derived CDR1 and CDR2 are SGDLS and YYNGEE. V was pared by 0 bases and J by 8 bases, with 12 bases between. Written as DNA, the CDR3 is TGTGCCAGCAGCGTAGCGGGAGTAACCCATGAGCAGTTCTTC. This encodes CASSVAGVTHEQFF.

The chain recombines TRBV25-1 with TRBJ2-3; D not resolved. Trimming stripped 1 base from V and 2 bases from J, with 7 bases between. CDR3 length equals 14 residues. In germline, CDR1 is MGHDK, CDR2 SYGVNS. The CDR3 here is CASSESSITDTQYF. CDR3 coding DNA: TGTGCCAGCAGTGAATCGTCTATCACAGATACGCAGTATTTT.

This clone was seen just once. Other nucleotide sequences in the sample specify the same CDR3. V gene TRBV30 combines with J gene TRBJ2-5; TRBD1 aligns across 10 bases. This CDR3 region has 15 residues. V lost 3 bases and J lost 4; bases outside the gene matches: 8. Looked up from germline, CDR1 is GTSNPN and CDR2 is SVGIG (reference sequence). The CDR3 is CAWSRRTGGIETQYF. The CDR3 DNA reads TGTGCCTGGAGCCGACGGACAGGGGGGATAGAGACCCAGTACTTC.

CDR3 DNA: TGTGCCAGCAGCGTAGGAACAGGGTCCCTCTACGAGCAGTACTTC. Its protein is CASSVGTGSLYEQYF. V usage is TRBV9 and J usage is TRBJ2-7, with a tentative D call TRBD1 (6 bases). The germline CDR1 and CDR2 sequences are SGDLS and YYNGEE. V gave up 0 bases and J gave up 3 bases, with 13 bases separating them. The CDR3 covers 15 residues.

CDR3: CAWSGAAYEQYF. The CDR3, as DNA: TGTGCCTGGAGTGGGGCAGCCTACGAGCAGTACTTC. J is TRBJ2-7 and V is TRBV30; D gene uncertain. V was pared by 1 base and J by 2 bases, with 6 bases between. Germline V gene lookup returns CDR1 GTSNPN and CDR2 SVGIG (reference sequence). The CDR3 contains 12 residues.

This CDR3 is CASSFSSYNEQFF. DNA for the CDR3: TGTGCCAGCAGTTTTAGCTCCTACAATGAGCAGTTCTTC. V gene TRBV28 combines with J gene TRBJ2-1; D is ambiguous. The CDR3 contains 13 residues. V lost 3 bases and J 0 bases, leaving 3 bases between the germline ends. CDR1 is MDHEN and CDR2 is SYDVKM in the germline V gene.